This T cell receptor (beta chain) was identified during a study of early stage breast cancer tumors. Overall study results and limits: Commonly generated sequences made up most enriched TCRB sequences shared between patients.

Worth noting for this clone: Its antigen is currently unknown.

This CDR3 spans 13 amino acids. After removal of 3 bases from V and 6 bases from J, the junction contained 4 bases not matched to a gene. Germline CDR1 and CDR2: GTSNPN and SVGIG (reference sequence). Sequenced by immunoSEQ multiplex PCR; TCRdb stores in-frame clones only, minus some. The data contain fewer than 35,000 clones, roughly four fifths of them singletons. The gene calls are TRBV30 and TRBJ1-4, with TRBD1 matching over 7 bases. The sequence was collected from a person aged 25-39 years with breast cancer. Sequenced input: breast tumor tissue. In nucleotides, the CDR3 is TGTGCCTGGAGGACAGGGCCCCATGAAAAACTGTTTTTT. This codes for CAWRTGPHEKLFF.